The following is a T cell receptor beta chain sequence with its context. This entry comes from a study of shared clonotypes between healthy human individuals. Study details: CD4 naive and memory got three plates each, CD8 naive two, CD8 memory one.

Trimming pared 2 bases from V and 2 bases from J, leaving 10 bases between. The CDR3 extends over 14 amino acids. Per the germline V gene, CDR1 is MNHEY and CDR2 is SVGAGI. TCRdb's table, derived via immunoSEQ multiplex PCR, lists solely in-frame clones and lacks some. The sample has 950,000 to 1,200,000 clones; roughly 77% are singletons. Material for sequencing was memory CD4+ T cells from PBMCs. Sample subset: CD45RA-negative fraction. The TCR was taken from a man younger than 35 in good health. Some clones in this sample may be carry-over from other donors' samples. The chain combines TRBV6-5 with TRBJ2-7; possible D gene TRBD2, 5 bases. The CDR3 region has the DNA TGTGCCAGCAGTTACAAGGACTCCACCTACGAGCAGTACTTC. It codes for CASSYKDSTYEQYF.